This T cell receptor beta chain was recovered during a study of blood T cell repertoires in COVID-19. Study context: Material from acute and convalescent COVID-19 was sourced from the United States, Italy and Spain. PBMCs, B-cell-depleted T cells, or T cells provided the cDNA or gDNA that made up the material.

Study processing details: Amplifying reference gene primers gave estimates of nucleated cell counts. Generated by immunoSEQ multiplex PCR, the TCRdb table keeps only in-frame clones and is missing some. Clonal size and the V and J genes are those of that table, whereas D and trimming came from the DNA. The sample lists about 300,000 clones, approximately 90% occurring once. This CDR3 is built from 15 residues. Germline loops: CDR1 SSHAT, CDR2 FNYEAQ (reference sequence). Trimming pared 5 bases from V and 9 bases from J, leaving 23 bases between. The chain combines TRBV7-7 with TRBJ2-7; a weak D match, TRBD1 (6 bases). This clonotype was sampled from a man younger than 35 with active or convalescent COVID-19. The sequencing sample was made of peripheral blood. The CDR3 region has the DNA TGTGCCAGCAGCCGACGGACAGCTCTTCCTACGGGGCAGTACTTC. This translates into CASSRRTALPTGQYF. Drawing the rest from reference TRBV7-7 and TRBJ2-7, the complete variable domain is GAGVSQSPRYKVTKRGQDVTLRCDPISSHATLYWYQQALGQGPEFLTYFNYEAQPDKSGLPSDRFSAERPEGSISTLTIQRTEQRDSAMYRCASSRRTALPTGQYFGPGTRLTVT.